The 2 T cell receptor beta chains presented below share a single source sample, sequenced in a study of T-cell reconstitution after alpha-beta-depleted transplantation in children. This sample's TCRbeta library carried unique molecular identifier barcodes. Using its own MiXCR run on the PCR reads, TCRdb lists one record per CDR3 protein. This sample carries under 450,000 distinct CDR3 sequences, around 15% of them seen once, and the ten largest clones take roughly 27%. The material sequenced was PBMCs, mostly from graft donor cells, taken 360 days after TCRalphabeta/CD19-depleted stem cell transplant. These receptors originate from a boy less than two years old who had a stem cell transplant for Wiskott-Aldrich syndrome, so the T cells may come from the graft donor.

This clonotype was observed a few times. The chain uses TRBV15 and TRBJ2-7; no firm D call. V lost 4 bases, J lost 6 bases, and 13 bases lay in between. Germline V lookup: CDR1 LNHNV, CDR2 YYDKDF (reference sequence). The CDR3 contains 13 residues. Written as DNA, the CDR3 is TGTGCCACCAGCATTTTCGCCGGTAGCGAGCAGTACTTC. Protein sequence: CATSIFAGSEQYF.

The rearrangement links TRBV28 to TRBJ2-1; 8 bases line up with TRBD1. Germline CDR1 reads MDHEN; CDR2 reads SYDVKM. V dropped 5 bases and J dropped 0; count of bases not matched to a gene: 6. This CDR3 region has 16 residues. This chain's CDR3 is CASSGQGKGSYNEQFF. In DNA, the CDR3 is TGTGCCAGCAGTGGACAGGGCAAGGGCTCCTACAATGAGCAGTTCTTC.